Presented here are 25 T cell receptor beta chains from one specimen sequenced in a study of cytomegalovirus exposure and HLA in healthy donors. Both 60 Vbeta primers and 13 Jbeta primers went into the PCR. Measured with immunoSEQ multiplex PCR; TCRdb has only the in-frame clones, and not every one. The sample has 100,000 to 120,000 clones; 70% to 85% are singletons. The sequenced sample consisted of PBMCs. All receptors derive from a man aged 30-40 years in good health and CMV-seropositive.

This clone was observed a few times. The chain employs TRBV5-1 and TRBJ2-7; perhaps TRBD2 as D (5 bases). Germline CDR1 SGHRS, CDR2 YFSETQ. This CDR3 has 13 residues. The ends were cut back, 7 bases at V and 1 base at J, with 12 bases in the middle. CDR3 nucleotides: TGCGCCAGCTCCCGTCCGGGATCCTACGAGCAGTACTTC. Protein sequence: CASSRPGSYEQYF.

The chain couples TRBV5-6 to TRBJ1-2; perhaps TRBD1 as D (6 bases). The CDR3 spans 13 residues. The V gene's germline CDR1 is SGHDT and CDR2 YYEEEE. V lost 4 bases and J lost 8, with 15 bases in between. The CDR3 nucleotides read TGTGCCAGCAGCCCTGGGGGGGCTAGGGGCTACACCTTC. It codes for CASSPGGARGYTF.

Remarks on this clone: Other DNA sequences of this sample code for an identical CDR3. This sequence joins TRBV5-1 and TRBJ2-5, with 11 bases fitting TRBD1. This CDR3 contains 15 residues. The germline gives CDR1 SGHRS, CDR2 YFSETQ. V dropped 5 bases and J dropped 3; count of bases not matched to a gene: 6. The DNA for the CDR3 is TGCGCCAGCAGGCTGATGGGACAGGGGGAAGAGACCCAGTACTTC. Amino acid sequence: CASRLMGQGEETQYF.

This clone was observed a handful of times. The chain employs TRBV5-6 and TRBJ1-5; D is possibly TRBD1 (6 bases). Looked up from germline, CDR1 is SGHDT and CDR2 is YYEEEE. The CDR3 has 14 amino acids. With 2 bases removed from V and 5 bases from J, the gap between germline ends came to 11 bases. CDR3 nucleotide sequence: TGTGCCAGCAGCTTTGCAGGGGTCCATCAGCCCCAGCATTTT. It translates to CASSFAGVHQPQHF.

V gene TRBV7-8 combines with J gene TRBJ2-7; 7 bases are shared with TRBD2. Germline values: CDR1 SGHVS, CDR2 FQNEAQ. V trimming: 4 bases; J trimming: 2 bases; junction bases outside the gene matches: 5. CDR3 size: 14 residues. The CDR3 nucleotides are TGTGCCAGCAGCTCCCGCGGGGGAACCTACGAGCAGTACTTC. Amino acid sequence: CASSSRGGTYEQYF. Together with reference TRBV7-8 and TRBJ2-7, the CDR3 gives the full variable domain: GAGVSQSPRYKVAKRGQDVALRCDPISGHVSLFWYQQALGQGPEFLTYFQNEAQLDKSGLPSDRFFAERPEGSVSTLKIQRTQQEDSAVYLCASSSRGGTYEQYFGPGTRLTVT.

Note on this clone: Other DNA sequences from this sample encode an identical CDR3 as well. The chain employs TRBV7-3 and TRBJ1-3, with D possibly TRBD1 on 5 matching bases. V gave up 2 bases and J gave up 2 bases, with 7 bases separating them. The CDR3 extends over 14 amino acids. The germline gives CDR1 SGHTA, CDR2 FQGTGA. The CDR3 loop is CASSLSGPGNTIYF. In DNA, the CDR3 is TGTGCCAGCAGCTTATCAGGGCCTGGAAACACCATATATTTT.

The V gene is TRBV6-1, the J gene TRBJ2-4; D gene uncertain. There are 18 residues in the CDR3. Deletions cut 6 bases from V and 0 bases from J, with 21 bases between. CDR1 and CDR2 (germline): MNHNS, SASEGT. The CDR3 spells CASRERILEVLAKNIQYF. CDR3 DNA: TGTGCCAGCAGAGAAAGAATCCTTGAGGTCCTAGCCAAAAACATTCAGTACTTC.

The rearrangement joins TRBV18 to TRBJ1-6; TRBD1 aligns across 9 bases. V lost 4 bases and J lost 7; bases outside the gene matches: 5. Germline V gives CDR1 KGHSH, CDR2 LQKENI. This CDR3 has 15 amino acids. The CDR3, as DNA: TGTGCCAGCTCACGACGGGACAGGGTAAATTCACCCCTCCACTTT. Its translation: CASSRRDRVNSPLHF.

This chain connects TRBV7-6 to TRBJ1-3, with 7 bases matching TRBD1. Germline trimming cut 1 base from V and 4 bases from J; bases unmatched to any gene: 7. Germline V gives CDR1 SGHVS, CDR2 FNYEAQ. CDR3 size: 16 residues. The CDR3 here is CASSLEGGTQGNTIYF. In DNA, the CDR3 is TGTGCCAGCAGCTTAGAAGGGGGCACGCAGGGAAACACCATATATTTT.

The chain is built from TRBV4-3 and TRBJ2-3; 7 bases match TRBD2. The CDR3 runs to 17 residues. Germline trimming cut 2 bases from V and 2 bases from J; bases unmatched to any gene: 10. The germline V gene encodes CDR1 LGHNA and CDR2 YSLEER. This chain's CDR3 is CASSQRILAEPTDTQYF. CDR3 DNA: TGCGCCAGCAGCCAACGCATCCTAGCGGAACCCACAGATACGCAGTATTTT.

In this sample, this clone turned up a few times. The chain is built from TRBV19 and TRBJ1-2, with unresolved D. Trimming shortened V by 1 base and J by 7 bases, and 7 bases separated the two germline ends. Germline CDR1 is LNHDA and CDR2 is SQIVND (reference sequence). The CDR3 is 12 amino acids. This chain's CDR3 is CASSIGTLGYTF. The DNA for the CDR3 is TGTGCCAGTAGTATAGGGACTCTTGGCTACACCTTC.

The sample holds a few counts of this clone. The chain combines TRBV7-7 with TRBJ2-3, with TRBD2 matching over 8 bases. The CDR3 totals 12 residues. The J segment lost 8 bases and the V segment lost 5 bases, leaving 3 bases of the junction unmatched. Germline-derived CDR1 and CDR2 are SSHAT and FNYEAQ (reference sequence). CDR3 DNA sequence: TGTGCCAGCAGCGTAAGCGGGGGTACGCAGTATTTT. Protein: CASSVSGGTQYF.

This clone was detected once. At one end, the junction sequence differs from germline, possibly due to a read error. The CDR3 DNA follows: TGTTCCAGCAGCTACGCAGGGGCAACTAATGAAAAACTGTTTTTT. Protein sequence: CSSSYAGATNEKLFF. The rearrangement uses TRBV7-9 and TRBJ1-4, with a tentative D call TRBD1 (6 bases). The CDR3 is 15 amino acids. Germline values: CDR1 SEHNR, CDR2 FQNEAQ (reference sequence).

The chain uses TRBV11-3 and TRBJ1-2; TRBD1 is a possible D gene (5 bases). This CDR3 spans 12 amino acids. Germline V gene lookup returns CDR1 SGHNT and CDR2 YENEEA. Trimming cost V 5 bases and J 7 bases, with 11 bases left between them. The CDR3 sequence is CASSGGTPGYTF. In DNA form, the CDR3 reads TGTGCCAGCAGCGGCGGGACTCCTGGCTACACCTTC.

This sequence joins TRBV15 and TRBJ2-3, with 10 positions matching TRBD2. The V gene end was trimmed by 10 bases and the J gene end by 4 bases; junction bases not matched to a gene: 11. This CDR3 has 15 residues. Looked up from germline, CDR1 is LNHNV and CDR2 is YYDKDF (reference sequence). CDR3 sequence: CAITPAAGGPDTQYF. CDR3 bases: TGTGCCATCACGCCGGCAGCGGGGGGGCCAGATACGCAGTATTTT.

The chain recombines TRBV5-4 with TRBJ1-2, with 8 bases that match TRBD1. Germline CDR1 reads SGHNT; CDR2 reads YYREEE (reference sequence). The J segment lost 2 bases and the V segment lost 4 bases, leaving 7 bases of the junction unmatched. The CDR3 is made up of 15 amino acids. CDR3 nucleotide sequence: TGTGCCAGCAGCCTGGACAGGGAGGGGAACTATGGCTACACCTTC. Amino acids: CASSLDREGNYGYTF.

This clone was picked up one time. The chain carries TRBV5-6 and TRBJ2-5; D gene ambiguous. The DNA end is more similar to TRBJ2-7, so the J call may be wrong. This CDR3 is built from 16 residues. The germline gives CDR1 SGHDT, CDR2 YYEEEE. CDR3 loop: CASSLPVSPLSYEQYF. In nucleotides, the CDR3 is TGTGCCAGCAGCTTGCCCGTTAGCCCACTCTCCTACGAGCAGTACTTC.

V and J are TRBV6-5 and TRBJ1-6; possibly TRBD1 for D (5 bases). Germline CDR1 and CDR2: MNHEY and SVGAGI. Trimming shortened V by 7 bases and J by 5 bases, and 12 bases separated the two germline ends. The CDR3 spans 14 residues. This CDR3 reads CASNPGSHNSPLHF. The DNA of the CDR3 is TGTGCCAGCAATCCAGGGTCCCATAATTCACCCCTCCACTTT.

V is TRBV7-9 and J is TRBJ2-5; 12 bases are shared with TRBD2. V was pared by 0 bases and J by 3 bases, with 8 bases of the junction left unmatched. CDR3 length: 18 residues. Germline CDR1 SEHNR, CDR2 FQNEAQ (reference sequence). CDR3: CASSLAHLAGGPKETQYF. The CDR3 coding sequence is TGTGCCAGCAGCTTAGCGCATCTAGCGGGGGGGCCTAAAGAGACCCAGTACTTC.

This chain uses TRBV7-2 with TRBJ1-2, with TRBD1 matching 8 bases. Germline V CDR1 and CDR2: SGHTA, FQGNSA. Trimming removed 3 bases from V and 8 bases from J; junction bases left unmatched: 8. The CDR3 sequence is 14 residues long. The CDR3 is CASSLLRQGNGYTF. For the CDR3, the DNA is TGTGCCAGCAGCTTGCTACGACAGGGGAACGGCTACACCTTC.

V usage is TRBV7-9 and J usage is TRBJ1-3, with TRBD1 matching over 8 bases. Germline CDR1 SEHNR, CDR2 FQNEAQ (reference sequence). The ends lost 1 base at V and 0 bases at J; junction bases unmatched: 5. The CDR3 runs to 17 residues. The CDR3 DNA is TGTGCCAGCAGCTTAGTAGGACAGGGAGGCTCTGGAAACACCATATATTTT. Encoded protein: CASSLVGQGGSGNTIYF.

The V and J genes are TRBV4-3 and TRBJ1-4, with 9 bases lining up with TRBD1. Germline V gives CDR1 LGHNA, CDR2 YSLEER. V dropped 5 bases and J dropped 4; count of bases not matched to a gene: 2. The CDR3 consists of 14 residues. The CDR3 sequence: CASSWDRVNEKLFF. The CDR3 DNA reads TGCGCCAGCAGCTGGGACAGGGTTAATGAAAAACTGTTTTTT.

This clone was observed a handful of times. This chain links TRBV20-1 with TRBJ1-1; 9 bases are a match to TRBD1. V lost 5 bases and J lost 11; bases outside the gene matches: 6. This CDR3 spans 11 amino acids. Germline lookup yields CDR1 DFQATT and CDR2 SNEGSKA (reference sequence). CDR3 sequence reads: CSAPLQGAAFF. DNA for the CDR3: TGCAGTGCTCCCCTACAGGGGGCGGCTTTCTTT.

In its sample, this clone was seen once. The chain joins TRBV6-5 to TRBJ2-3, with 7 bases fitting TRBD1. The CDR3 covers 14 residues. V shed 4 bases and J 9 bases; nucleotides not matched to a gene: 10. Germline CDR1 and CDR2: MNHEY and SVGAGI. CDR3 nucleotides: TGTGCCAGCAGTTTAAATCCAGGACAGGAGACGCAGTATTTT. It translates to CASSLNPGQETQYF.

V usage is TRBV5-1 and J usage is TRBJ2-7, with D uncertain. Trimming pared 1 base from V and 2 bases from J, leaving 7 bases between. In germline, CDR1 is SGHRS, CDR2 YFSETQ. The CDR3 contains 13 residues. This CDR3 is CASSLIPTYEQYF. The CDR3 DNA sequence: TGCGCCAGCAGCTTGATCCCAACCTACGAGCAGTACTTC.